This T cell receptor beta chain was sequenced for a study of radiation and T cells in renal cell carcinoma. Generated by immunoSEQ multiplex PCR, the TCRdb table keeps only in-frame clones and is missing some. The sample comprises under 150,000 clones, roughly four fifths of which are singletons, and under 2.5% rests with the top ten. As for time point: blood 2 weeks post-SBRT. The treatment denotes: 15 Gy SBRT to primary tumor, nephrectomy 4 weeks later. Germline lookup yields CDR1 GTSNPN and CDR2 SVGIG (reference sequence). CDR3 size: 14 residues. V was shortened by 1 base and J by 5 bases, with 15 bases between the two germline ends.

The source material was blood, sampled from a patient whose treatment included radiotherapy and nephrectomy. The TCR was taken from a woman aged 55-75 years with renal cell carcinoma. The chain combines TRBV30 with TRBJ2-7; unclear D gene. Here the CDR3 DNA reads TGTGCCTGGAGTGCGCCACTCACGACGGACGAGCAGTACTTC. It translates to CAWSAPLTTDEQYF.